A single sample is the source of the 8 T cell receptor beta chains below, sequenced in a study of cytomegalovirus exposure and HLA in healthy donors. In the PCR, 60 Vbeta and 13 Jbeta primers were used. Libraries were prepared by immunoSEQ multiplex PCR; TCRdb keeps only in-frame clonotypes and omits some of them. The sample includes about 180,000 clones, approximately 72% of them seen just once. The sequenced sample was PBMCs. These receptors were taken from a human donor in good health.

This chain connects TRBV27 to TRBJ1-3; a weak D match, TRBD1 (6 bases). The CDR3 extends over 18 amino acids. The germline V gene has CDR1 MNHEY and CDR2 SMNVEV (reference sequence). Trimming removed 7 bases from V and 0 bases from J, with 22 bases in between. CDR3 in amino acids: CASMSFPPQGLSGNTIYF. Here the CDR3 DNA reads TGTGCCAGCATGAGCTTTCCCCCCCAGGGGCTCTCTGGAAACACCATATATTTT.

As for this clone: A read error may account for a junction end that differs from germline. CDR3 protein: CASSQSPLGGGTQYF. The CDR3 coding sequence is TGTGCTAGCAGCCAGAGCCCACTCGGCGGGGGGACCCAGTACTTC. The chain combines TRBV7-7 with TRBJ2-5; 7 bases line up with TRBD2. The CDR3 spans 15 residues. Germline CDR1 and CDR2: SSHAT and FNYEAQ (reference sequence).

This clone appeared a few times. This sequence joins TRBV2 and TRBJ2-5, with unresolved D. This CDR3 contains 11 residues. Trimming pared 10 bases from V and 5 bases from J, leaving 11 bases between. Germline V lookup: CDR1 SNHLY, CDR2 FYNNEI. CDR3 in amino acids: CATRAGETQYF. The CDR3 region has the DNA TGTGCCACGCGTGCCGGGGAGACCCAGTACTTC. The variable domain in full, completed from reference TRBV2 and TRBJ2-5, reads EPEVTQTPSHQVTQMGQEVILRCVPISNHLYFYWYRQILGQKVEFLVSFYNNEISEKSEIFDDQFSVERPDGSNFTLKIRSTKLEDSAMYFCATRAGETQYFGPGTRLLVL.

CDR3: CASSSGDRGPYGYTF. For the CDR3, the DNA is TGTGCCAGCAGCTCGGGAGACAGGGGCCCCTATGGCTACACCTTC. This chain links TRBV5-6 with TRBJ1-2; TRBD1 agrees at 8 bases. V dropped 3 bases and J dropped 4; count of bases not matched to a gene: 8. Germline lookup yields CDR1 SGHDT and CDR2 YYEEEE. The CDR3 consists of 15 residues.

The chain employs TRBV6-5 and TRBJ2-7, with D perhaps matching TRBD2 (5 bases). The CDR3 spans 11 residues. Germline CDR1 reads MNHEY; CDR2 reads SVGAGI. V was cut by 5 bases and J by 7 bases, with 9 bases left in between. For the CDR3, the DNA is TGTGCCAGCAGTCCAGGCGGGGAGCAGTACTTC. Translation gives CASSPGGEQYF.

The J gene is TRBJ1-3, the V gene TRBV13, with 10 bases that match TRBD1. The CDR3 is made up of 19 amino acids. Trimming took 4 bases from V and 0 from J; bases not matched to a gene: 12. Looked up from germline, CDR1 is PRHDT and CDR2 is FYEKMQ (reference sequence). Here the CDR3 DNA reads TGTGCCAGCAGCTCAAGCCCTGGGACAGGGGTGTCCTCTGGAAACACCATATATTTT. This sequence encodes CASSSSPGTGVSSGNTIYF.

This sequence joins TRBV5-6 and TRBJ1-1; weak D call: TRBD1 (6 bases). Trimming stripped 3 bases from V and 0 bases from J, with 15 bases between. This CDR3 is 16 amino acids long. From germline, CDR1 is SGHDT and CDR2 YYEEEE. The CDR3 region is CASSWGLAAMNTEAFF. CDR3 DNA: TGTGCCAGCAGCTGGGGGCTGGCCGCGATGAACACTGAAGCTTTCTTT.

V and J are TRBV28 and TRBJ2-3; 7 bases map to TRBD1. Looked up from germline, CDR1 is MDHEN and CDR2 is SYDVKM. The CDR3 runs 13 residues. Trimming cost V 5 bases and J 5 bases; bases outside gene matches: 4. The CDR3 sequence: CASSLDRVDTQYF. CDR3 nucleotides: TGTGCCAGCAGTCTAGACAGGGTAGATACGCAGTATTTT.